This T cell receptor beta chain was retrieved from a study of blood T cell repertoires in COVID-19. Overall study: Acute and convalescent COVID-19 specimens originated in the United States, Italy and Spain. PBMCs, B-cell-depleted T cells, or T cells provided the cDNA or gDNA that made up the material.

In the original workflow: Estimated nucleated cell counts came from reference gene primer amplification. Profiled with immunoSEQ multiplex PCR; TCRdb holds only in-frame clones, not every one. For V, J and clone size, that table is used; D and trimming come from the DNA. The table has 150,000 to 200,000 clones, 86% seen once. The germline V and J ends were trimmed by 5 bases and 8 bases, with 12 bases remaining between them. The CDR3 spans 13 residues. In germline, CDR1 is MGHRA, CDR2 YSYEKL. The chain uses TRBV4-1 and TRBJ1-4; weak D call: TRBD1 (6 bases). Sequencing was carried out using peripheral blood. The receptor was isolated from a man younger than 35 with acute or convalescent COVID-19. The CDR3 sequence: CASSSRGIEKLFF. Here the CDR3 DNA reads TGCGCCAGCAGCTCCAGGGGTATAGAAAAACTGTTTTTT.